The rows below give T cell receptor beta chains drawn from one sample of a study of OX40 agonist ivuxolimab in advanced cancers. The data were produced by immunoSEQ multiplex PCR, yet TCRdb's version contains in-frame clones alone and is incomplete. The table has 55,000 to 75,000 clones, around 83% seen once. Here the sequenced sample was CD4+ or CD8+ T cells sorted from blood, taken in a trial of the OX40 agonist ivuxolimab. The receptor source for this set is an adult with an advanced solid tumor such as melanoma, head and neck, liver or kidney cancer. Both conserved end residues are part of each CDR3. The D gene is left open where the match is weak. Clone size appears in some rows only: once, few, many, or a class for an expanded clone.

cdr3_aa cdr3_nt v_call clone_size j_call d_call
CASSPIILGAGMNTEAFF TGTGCCAGCTCACCCATAATTCTCGGGGCTGGTATGAACACTGAAGCTTTCTTT TRBV18 - TRBJ1-1 -
CASSLGPGANYGYTF TGTGCCAGCAGCTTGGGCCCAGGGGCTAACTATGGCTACACCTTC TRBV5-5 - TRBJ1-2 -
CASRPWGGVNNNEQFF TGTGCCAGCAGACCCTGGGGAGGGGTAAACAACAATGAGCAGTTCTTC TRBV2 - TRBJ2-1 TRBD2
CAISVQENQPQHF TGTGCCATCAGTGTACAGGAAAATCAGCCCCAGCATTTT TRBV10-3 - TRBJ1-5 -
CASSYGLPSSGNTIYF TGTGCCAGCAGTTACGGGCTCCCAAGCTCTGGAAACACCATATATTTT TRBV6-6 - TRBJ1-3 -
CASSLQGAGRPQHF TGTGCCAGCTCACTACAGGGGGCTGGGAGGCCCCAGCATTTT TRBV18 once TRBJ1-5 TRBD1
CASSLRQVGTEAFF TGTGCCAGCAGCCTCCGACAGGTCGGGACTGAAGCTTTCTTT TRBV7-2 - TRBJ1-1 -
CASSTEPTGLQHGYTF TGTGCCAGCAGCACAGAGCCGACAGGGTTACAACATGGCTACACCTTC TRBV7-8 - TRBJ1-2 TRBD1
CASSLMDRGKEGYTF TGTGCCAGCAGCTTAATGGACAGGGGGAAGGAGGGCTACACCTTC TRBV7-9 - TRBJ1-2 TRBD1
CASSFGPGPSSEQYF - TRBV5-1 - TRBJ2-7 -
CASSYSESGANVLTF TGTGCCAGCAGTTACTCCGAGTCTGGGGCCAACGTCCTGACTTTC TRBV6-5 - TRBJ2-6 -
CASSGGQGLRAFF TGTGCCAGCAGCGGCGGACAGGGGCTTCGGGCTTTCTTT TRBV9 - TRBJ1-1 TRBD1
CASSPLANDYEQYF TGTGCCAGCAGCCCCCTCGCGAATGACTACGAGCAGTACTTC TRBV6-5 - TRBJ2-7 -
CASTPMWGDTEAFF TGTGCCAGCACCCCAATGTGGGGGGACACTGAAGCTTTCTTT TRBV7-9 - TRBJ1-1 -
CASSFEETQYF TGTGCCAGCAGCTTCGAAGAGACCCAGTACTTC TRBV5-6 - TRBJ2-5 -
CASSEQGYVGYTF TGTGCCAGCTCCGAACAGGGGTACGTCGGCTACACCTTC TRBV6-6 - TRBJ1-2 TRBD1
CASSSTAYEQYF TGTGCCAGCAGCTCTACCGCCTACGAGCAGTACTTC TRBV7-2 - TRBJ2-7 -
CASSVRGESAGDTQYF TGTGCCAGCAGCGTAAGGGGAGAGAGCGCCGGAGATACGCAGTATTTT TRBV9 - TRBJ2-3 -
CASSQAGTDTQYF TGCGCCAGCAGCCAAGCTGGCACAGATACGCAGTATTTT TRBV4-1 few TRBJ2-3 -
CASSQETGGGEKLFF TGCGCCAGCAGCCAAGAGACAGGGGGCGGTGAAAAACTGTTTTTT TRBV4-3 - TRBJ1-4 TRBD1
CASSGTGRTEAFF TGTGCCAGCAGCGGGACAGGGAGGACTGAAGCTTTCTTT TRBV11-3 once TRBJ1-1 TRBD1
CSANWATGGEAFF TGCAGCGCCAACTGGGCCACGGGGGGTGAAGCTTTCTTT TRBV29-1 - TRBJ1-1 -
CASSLGRGGPETQYF TGCGCCAGCAGCTTGGGTCGGGGGGGCCCGGAGACCCAGTACTTC TRBV5-1 - TRBJ2-5 TRBD2
CASSIVNADSKLKPQHF TGTGCCAGTAGTATAGTTAACGCAGACTCCAAGCTTAAGCCCCAGCATTTT TRBV19 - TRBJ1-5 -
CSAEGYNYGYTF TGCAGCGCCGAAGGGTACAACTATGGCTACACCTTC TRBV29-1 - TRBJ1-2 -
CASSPWTASGNTIYF TGTGCCAGTAGTCCCTGGACAGCCTCTGGAAACACCATATATTTT TRBV19 few TRBJ1-3 -
CASSAQRGIQETQYF TGTGCCAGCAGCGCTCAAAGGGGTATCCAAGAGACCCAGTACTTC TRBV9 - TRBJ2-5 -